The clone carrying this T cell receptor beta chain showed up just a few times. These data originate in a study of radiation and T cells in renal cell carcinoma. The CDR3 extends over 11 amino acids. Trimming cost V 5 bases and J 7 bases, with 8 bases left between them. CDR1 and CDR2 (germline): PRHDT, FYEKMQ (reference sequence). The assay was immunoSEQ multiplex PCR, and TCRdb's table has in-frame clones only and misses some. The table has about 10,000 clones, more than 55% seen once; the top ten hold 8.5% to 10%. Specified treatment: treatment-naive control, cytoreductive nephrectomy. V and J are TRBV13 and TRBJ1-1; no reliable D call. Sequences were derived from tumor tissue, sampled from a patient whose treatment was nephrectomy without radiotherapy. The source of this sequence is a man aged 35-49 years with renal cell carcinoma. The DNA for the CDR3 is TGTGCCAGCAGCCGGCGAGTTGAAGCTTTCTTT. Amino acid sequence: CASSRRVEAFF.